These 4 T cell receptor beta chains originate from one sample sequenced in a study of blood T cells in healthy people across ages. The use of a sample-barcoded 5' primer and a J-beta primer mix characterized a second PCR of roughly 7 to 12 cycles. TCRdb called the 5' RACE reads again in MiXCR, with one record for every CDR3 protein. In the table there are some 1.1 million distinct CDR3 sequences, approximately 38% of which are singletons. The sequenced sample consisted of blood. The receptors originated from a man aged 18-30 years in good health.

The V gene is TRBV7-9, the J gene TRBJ1-2; D is possibly TRBD1 (5 bases). This CDR3 is 16 amino acids long. V dropped 3 bases and J dropped 6 bases, with 20 bases sitting between them. Germline CDR1 SEHNR, CDR2 FQNEAQ (reference sequence). In nucleotides, the CDR3 is TGTGCCAGCAGCTTGTTCCGGGGACCGCGGCAGGATGGCTACACCTTC. It encodes CASSLFRGPRQDGYTF.

There are many counts of this clonotype. The rearrangement links TRBV11-2 to TRBJ2-1; D unresolved. The CDR3 contains 14 residues. Per the germline V gene, CDR1 is SGHAT and CDR2 is FQNNGV. V lost 6 bases and J 7 bases, leaving 16 bases between the germline ends. The CDR3 coding sequence is TGTGCCAGCAGTTACATGGGAACGGGTAATGAGCAGTTCTTC. Its translation is CASSYMGTGNEQFF.

In its sample, this clonotype was seen a few times. CDR3 residues: CASSYRTSGAYEQYF. The CDR3 region has the DNA TGTGCCAGCAGTTACCGCACTAGCGGTGCCTACGAGCAGTACTTC. The genes are TRBV6-2 or TRBV6-3 and TRBJ2-7; TRBD2 matches 8 bases. Germline V CDR1 and CDR2: MNHEY, SVGEGT. The trim removed 2 bases at V and 2 bases at J, leaving 5 bases unmatched. The CDR3 totals 15 residues.

The CDR3 protein is CATRQGSNQPQHF. For the CDR3, the DNA is TGTGCCACGCGACAGGGGTCTAATCAGCCCCAGCATTTT. V gene TRBV15 combines with J gene TRBJ1-5, with 8 positions matching TRBD1. Germline trimming cut 9 bases from V and 4 bases from J; bases unmatched to any gene: 5. The germline CDR1 and CDR2 sequences are LNHNV and YYDKDF (reference sequence). The CDR3 has 13 amino acids. The variable domain in full, with the rest retrieved from reference TRBV15 and TRBJ1-5, is DAMVIQNPRYQVTQFGKPVTLSCSQTLNHNVMYWYQQKSSQAPKLLFHYYDKDFNNEADTPDNFQSRRPNTSFCFLDIRSPGLGDTAMYLCATRQGSNQPQHFGDGTRLSIL.